This paragraph reports one T cell receptor (beta chain). Seattle patient enrollment occurred during active infection, with longitudinal follow-up thereafter. The data are from a study of blood T cell repertoires in COVID-19. Study-level background: Some COVID-19 samples were acute and others convalescent; all came from the United States, Italy and Spain. Sample material is recorded as cDNA or gDNA derived from T cells, B-cell-depleted T cells, or PBMCs.

V was pared by 2 bases and J by 1 base, with 8 bases between. The CDR3 is made up of 15 amino acids. The V gene's germline CDR1 is KGHSH and CDR2 LQKENI. Assay: immunoSEQ multiplex PCR; the TCRdb copy retains only in-frame clones and omits some. The sample includes about 300,000 clones, 90% of them seen just once. The sample taken for sequencing was peripheral blood. The sequence derives from a woman aged 45-65 years with COVID-19, enrolled during active disease. The chain uses TRBV18 and TRBJ2-2; possible D gene TRBD1, 5 bases. CDR3 amino acids: CASSPLQENTGELFF. CDR3 sequence (DNA): TGTGCCAGCTCACCATTACAGGAGAACACCGGGGAGCTGTTTTTT.